Presented here are 13 T cell receptor beta chains from one specimen sequenced in a study of T cell repertoires in cytomegalovirus infection. MiXCR, applied by TCRdb to the reads, yields one record per CDR3 protein. Among approximately 1,000,000 distinct CDR3 sequences listed, roughly 30% were seen once. These TCRs' antigens remain unknown. The sequences come from cultured CD8+ T cells from PBMCs, collected from culture after CMV antigen stimulation. These TCRs come from a human donor in good health (CMV status not recorded). Some clones in this sample may be carry-over from other donors' samples.

The chain links TRBV7-6 to TRBJ2-6; the match to TRBD1 covers 11 bases. CDR1 is SGHVS and CDR2 is FNYEAQ in the germline V gene. The CDR3 totals 16 residues. V was pared by 10 bases and J by 2 bases, with 7 bases of the junction left unmatched. The CDR3 protein is CAITDRGRTGANVLTF. In DNA, the CDR3 is TGTGCCATCACGGACAGGGGGCGGACTGGGGCCAACGTCCTGACTTTC. The entire variable domain, with the rest obtained from reference TRBV7-6 and TRBJ2-6, is as follows: GAGVSQSPRYKVTKRGQDVALRCDPISGHVSLYWYRQALGQGPEFLTYFNYEAQQDKSGLPNDRFSAERPEGSISTLTIQRTEQRDSAMYRCAITDRGRTGANVLTFGAGSRLTVL.

The table lists this clonotype with a few counts. V and J are TRBV12-3 or TRBV12-4 and TRBJ1-2, with D unresolved. Trimming removed 4 bases at V and 4 bases at J, with 16 bases between. This CDR3 is built from 15 residues. CDR3 region: CASSWGRKGTYGYTF. CDR3 nucleotides: TGTGCCAGCAGTTGGGGTCGAAAGGGTACCTATGGCTACACCTTC.

The chain couples TRBV27 to TRBJ2-1, with a possible D match to TRBD1 (6 bases). The germline gives CDR1 MNHEY, CDR2 SMNVEV (reference sequence). The CDR3 extends over 16 amino acids. V lost 2 bases, J lost 5 bases, and 16 bases lay in between. The CDR3 DNA is TGTGCCAGCAGTTTAGCCTGGGGGCTTAGGGACAATGAGCAGTTCTTC. The encoded protein is CASSLAWGLRDNEQFF.

The chain has TRBV6-1 and TRBJ2-7; the D gene could be TRBD1 or TRBD2 (5 bases each). Germline lookup yields CDR1 MNHNS and CDR2 SASEGT. The CDR3 is made up of 15 amino acids. The germline V and J ends were trimmed by 5 bases and 2 bases, with 16 bases remaining between them. This CDR3 reads CASSSPDSGTYEQYF. In DNA form, the CDR3 reads TGTGCCAGCAGTTCCCCCGACAGCGGAACCTACGAGCAGTACTTC.

In regard to this clonotype: A much larger clone lies a single base off, so this may be a read error. This chain uses TRBV7-8 with TRBJ1-6; TRBD1 aligns across 9 bases. CDR1 is SGHVS, CDR2 FQNEAQ, per germline. The CDR3 is 14 residues long. The CDR3 loop reads CASSATGGGSTLYF. DNA for the CDR3: TGTGCCAGCAGCGCGACAGGGGGGGGTTCAACCCTCTACTTT.

The rearrangement uses TRBV12-3 or TRBV12-4 and TRBJ1-2; perhaps TRBD1 as D (6 bases). Trimming shortened V by 1 base and J by 4 bases, and 16 bases separated the two germline ends. This CDR3 is built from 16 residues. The CDR3 spells CASSLVREGVFYGYTF. The CDR3 region has the DNA TGTGCCAGCAGTTTAGTTAGGGAGGGGGTATTCTATGGCTACACCTTC.

The genes are TRBV6-1 and TRBJ1-5, with D perhaps matching TRBD1 (6 bases). With 1 base removed from V and 6 bases from J, the gap between germline ends came to 13 bases. This CDR3 is 15 amino acids long. Germline V gives CDR1 MNHNS, CDR2 SASEGT. CDR3 nucleotide sequence: TGTGCCAGCAGTGAAGTGGGGGCCGGGAGTCAGCCCCAGCATTTT. It encodes CASSEVGAGSQPQHF.

This chain uses TRBV25-1 with TRBJ1-4; D not certain. CDR1 is MGHDK, CDR2 SYGVNS, per germline. There are 13 residues in the CDR3. Trimming removed 3 bases at V and 2 bases at J, with 4 bases between. CDR3 residues: CASSDGTNEKLFF. The CDR3 DNA reads as TGTGCCAGCAGTGATGGGACTAATGAAAAACTGTTTTTT.

This chain joins TRBV6-2 or TRBV6-3 and TRBJ2-1; 9 bases are shared with TRBD2. V was clipped by 10 bases and J by 5 bases; unmatched bases: 6. Germline V gene lookup returns CDR1 MNHEY and CDR2 SVGEGT. This CDR3 has 13 amino acids. This CDR3 is CATRLAGHNEQFF. The CDR3 nucleotides read TGTGCCACTCGGCTAGCGGGGCACAATGAGCAGTTCTTC.

The chain carries TRBV6-2 or TRBV6-3 and TRBJ1-5, with D perhaps matching TRBD1 (6 bases). Looked up from germline, CDR1 is MNHEY and CDR2 is SVGEGT. This CDR3 comprises 14 residues. Trimming took off 8 bases at V and 4 bases at J, with 15 bases between the two ends. The CDR3 loop is CASGLIQGNQPQHF. Written as DNA, the CDR3 is TGTGCCAGCGGCCTCATTCAGGGGAATCAGCCCCAGCATTTT.

V and J are TRBV7-6 and TRBJ2-3; TRBD2 aligns across 8 bases. Germline loops: CDR1 SGHVS, CDR2 FNYEAQ. J lost 2 bases, V lost 4 bases, and 14 bases had no gene match. The CDR3 covers 18 residues. The CDR3 spells CASSSLGGPSGFTDTQYF. CDR3 bases: TGTGCCAGCAGCTCATTAGGTGGGCCTAGCGGGTTCACAGATACGCAGTATTTT.

The gene calls are TRBV5-6 and TRBJ1-4; D is unclear. This CDR3 has 16 residues. Trimming shortened V by 4 bases and J by 3 bases, and 16 bases separated the two germline ends. Germline values: CDR1 SGHDT, CDR2 YYEEEE. The CDR3 DNA reads TGTGCCAGCAGCCTGGGAAGGGTCTTGGCTAATGAAAAACTGTTTTTT. It codes for CASSLGRVLANEKLFF.

The rearrangement links TRBV12-3 or TRBV12-4 to TRBJ2-5, with D uncertain. The CDR3 is made up of 13 amino acids. The germline V and J ends were trimmed by 3 bases and 3 bases, with 8 bases remaining between them. This chain's CDR3 is CASSFEAKETQYF. The CDR3 region has the DNA TGTGCCAGCAGTTTTGAGGCCAAAGAGACCCAGTACTTC.